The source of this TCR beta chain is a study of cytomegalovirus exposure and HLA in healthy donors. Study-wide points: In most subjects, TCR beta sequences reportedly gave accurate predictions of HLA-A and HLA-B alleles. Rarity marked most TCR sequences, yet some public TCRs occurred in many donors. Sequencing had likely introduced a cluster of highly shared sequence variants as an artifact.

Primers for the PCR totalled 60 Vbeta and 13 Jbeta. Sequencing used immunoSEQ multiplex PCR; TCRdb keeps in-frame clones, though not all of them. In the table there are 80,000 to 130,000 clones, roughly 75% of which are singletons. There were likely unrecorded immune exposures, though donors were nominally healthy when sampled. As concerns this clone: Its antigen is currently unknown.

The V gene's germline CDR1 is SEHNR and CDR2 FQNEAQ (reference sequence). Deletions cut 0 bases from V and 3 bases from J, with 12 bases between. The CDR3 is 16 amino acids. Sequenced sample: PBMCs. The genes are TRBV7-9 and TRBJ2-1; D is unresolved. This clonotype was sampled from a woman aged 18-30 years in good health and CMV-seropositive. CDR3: CASSLAGSLYYNEQFF. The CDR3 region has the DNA TGTGCCAGCAGCTTAGCCGGGTCCCTCTACTACAATGAGCAGTTCTTC.